One and the same sample provided the 20 T cell receptor beta chains below, sequenced in a study of beta chain features in type 1 diabetes. Expressed TCRB transcripts were sequenced, since all the RNA that had been isolated was reverse transcribed. This table comes from immunoSEQ multiplex PCR, and its TCRdb copy is limited to in-frame clones, with some not included. The sample has 300,000 to 400,000 clones, approximately 9.9% seen once. Sequences were obtained from naive CD4+ T cells from blood. All receptors derive from a woman in her twenties or thirties in good health.

This chain joins TRBV5-1 and TRBJ2-3, with D unresolved. CDR3 size: 16 residues. Trimming shortened V by 1 base and J by 1 base, and 13 bases separated the two germline ends. Germline lookup yields CDR1 SGHRS and CDR2 YFSETQ. The CDR3 region is CASSLMSSTGTDTQYF. In nucleotides, the CDR3 is TGCGCCAGCAGCTTGATGAGCTCTACGGGCACAGATACGCAGTATTTT. Together with reference TRBV5-1 and TRBJ2-3, the CDR3 gives the full variable domain: KAGVTQTPRYLIKTRGQQVTLSCSPISGHRSVSWYQQTPGQGLQFLFEYFSETQRNKGNFPGRFSGRQFSNSRSEMNVSTLELGDSALYLCASSLMSSTGTDTQYFGPGTRLTVL.

This clone was counted a few times. The chain combines TRBV18 with TRBJ2-3; D remains unclear. CDR1 is KGHSH and CDR2 is LQKENI in the germline V gene. V shed 0 bases and J shed 5 bases, with 6 bases lying between them. This CDR3 is built from 13 residues. CDR3 bases: TGTGCCAGCTCACCACCTTCCAGAGATACGCAGTATTTT. Protein: CASSPPSRDTQYF.

The chain employs TRBV5-1 and TRBJ2-7; the match to TRBD2 covers 9 bases. Germline V gene lookup returns CDR1 SGHRS and CDR2 YFSETQ. This CDR3 is built from 19 residues. Trimming took 4 bases from V and 3 from J; bases not matched to a gene: 20. Written as DNA, the CDR3 is TGCGCCAGCAGCGAGGGGGAGGCGGGAGGGCACCTCCGGAACTACGAGCAGTACTTC. The encoded protein is CASSEGEAGGHLRNYEQYF.

The chain employs TRBV18 and TRBJ1-2, with a possible D match to TRBD1 (5 bases). In germline, CDR1 is KGHSH, CDR2 LQKENI. The CDR3 has 16 amino acids. Deletions cut 0 bases from V and 1 base from J, with 12 bases between. In nucleotides, the CDR3 is TGTGCCAGCTCACCACCGTGGGCAGGGAATAACTATGGCTACACCTTC. This encodes CASSPPWAGNNYGYTF.

This clone was seen only a few times. The J gene is TRBJ2-5, the V gene TRBV11-2, with D maybe TRBD2 (6 bases). Germline V CDR1 and CDR2: SGHAT, FQNNGV. The ends were cut back, 2 bases at V and 4 bases at J, with 8 bases in the middle. The CDR3 totals 13 residues. As DNA, the CDR3 is TGTGCCAGCAGCTTAATGCGGGGAGAGACCCAGTACTTC. As protein: CASSLMRGETQYF.

On this clone: The sample has other DNA sequences that encode this CDR3 too. The gene calls are TRBV18 and TRBJ2-7, with TRBD2 matching over 10 bases. The CDR3 contains 14 residues. Germline trimming cut 3 bases from V and 4 bases from J; bases unmatched to any gene: 3. Germline loops: CDR1 KGHSH, CDR2 LQKENI. CDR3 protein: CASSPASGSYEQYF. The CDR3 DNA follows: TGTGCCAGCTCACCCGCTAGCGGGAGTTACGAGCAGTACTTC.

This clone occurred a few times. V is TRBV4-3 and J is TRBJ2-7; 12 bases map to TRBD2. In germline, CDR1 is LGHNA, CDR2 YSLEER. The CDR3 is 17 amino acids. J was trimmed by 2 bases and V by 0 bases; bases with no gene match: 5. DNA of the CDR3: TGCGCCAGCAGCCAAGATGAAGGACTAGCGGGACCCTACGAGCAGTACTTC. It is translated as CASSQDEGLAGPYEQYF.

J is TRBJ2-3 and V is TRBV7-2; tentative D call: TRBD2 (6 bases). This CDR3 is 15 amino acids long. CDR1 is SGHTA, CDR2 FQGNSA, per germline. Trimming shortened V by 5 bases and J by 1 base, and 13 bases separated the two germline ends. CDR3 nucleotides: TGTGCCAGCAGCACTAGGTCTAGCGGCACAGATACGCAGTATTTT. Translated, it gives CASSTRSSGTDTQYF.

This clone turned up a few times. The V and J genes are TRBV28 and TRBJ2-7, with D possibly matching TRBD2 (6 bases). Trimming shortened V by 1 base and J by 2 bases, and 15 bases separated the two germline ends. The CDR3 consists of 16 residues. CDR1 MDHEN and CDR2 SYDVKM come from the germline V gene. The CDR3 is CASSLLGDSNPYEQYF. In DNA form, the CDR3 reads TGTGCCAGCAGTTTATTAGGGGACTCCAACCCCTACGAGCAGTACTTC.

The genes are TRBV18 and TRBJ2-5; 8 nucleotides align to TRBD1. The CDR3 runs 15 residues. J gave up 5 bases and V 2 bases, and 7 bases lay outside the gene matches. From germline, CDR1 is KGHSH and CDR2 LQKENI. The chain's CDR3 is CASSPETGVGETQYF. CDR3 DNA sequence: TGTGCCAGCTCACCAGAGACAGGGGTTGGGGAGACCCAGTACTTC. Combining the CDR3 with reference TRBV18 and TRBJ2-5 gives the whole variable domain NAGVMQNPRHLVRRRGQEARLRCSPMKGHSHVYWYRQLPEEGLKFMVYLQKENIIDESGMPKERFSAEFPKEGPSILRIQQVVRGDSAAYFCASSPETGVGETQYFGPGTRLLVL.

This clone was counted only a few times. The chain links TRBV28 to TRBJ1-2; 8 bases match TRBD1. Per germline, CDR1 MDHEN and CDR2 SYDVKM. The V segment lost 10 bases and the J segment 4 bases; nucleotides outside the gene matches: 8. The CDR3 totals 13 residues. This chain's CDR3 is CATPGQAGYGYTF. In DNA, the CDR3 is TGTGCCACCCCGGGACAGGCAGGCTATGGCTACACCTTC.

The chain is built from TRBV7-2 and TRBJ2-1; 8 bases map to TRBD1. CDR3 length equals 15 residues. V gave up 1 base and J gave up 6 bases; unmatched junction bases: 5. Looked up from germline, CDR1 is SGHTA and CDR2 is FQGNSA. The CDR3 protein is CASSLGGQEINEQFF. The CDR3 DNA reads as TGTGCCAGCAGCTTAGGGGGACAGGAGATCAATGAGCAGTTCTTC.

This clone was seen a handful of times. This chain connects TRBV6-5 to TRBJ2-1, with 7 positions matching TRBD1. V lost 5 bases to trimming and J lost 8 bases; unmatched junction nucleotides: 6. Germline loops: CDR1 MNHEY, CDR2 SVGAGI. This CDR3 contains 13 residues. The chain's CDR3 is CASSPGGGDEQFF. For the CDR3, the DNA is TGTGCCAGCAGTCCAGGGGGTGGGGATGAGCAGTTCTTC.

In its sample, this clone was seen a few times. The rearrangement uses TRBV30 and TRBJ2-5, with 7 nucleotides matching TRBD1. Germline lookup yields CDR1 GTSNPN and CDR2 SVGIG (reference sequence). Trimming took 7 bases from V and 2 from J; bases not matched to a gene: 7. CDR3 length equals 13 residues. In nucleotides, the CDR3 is TGTGCCTTTACAGGGGCCCATCAAGAGACCCAGTACTTC. Amino acids: CAFTGAHQETQYF.

This clone was seen a few times. The CDR3 nucleotides are TGTGCCTGGAGTGCCATGGACAGTAGCAATCAGCCCCAGCATTTT. Translating gives CAWSAMDSSNQPQHF. The V gene is TRBV30, the J gene TRBJ1-5, with a possible D match to TRBD1 (6 bases). In germline, CDR1 is GTSNPN, CDR2 SVGIG (reference sequence). This CDR3 spans 15 amino acids. Trimming took off 1 base at V and 0 bases at J, with 10 bases between the two ends.

The chain is built from TRBV15 and TRBJ2-1; TRBD2 is a possible D gene (6 bases). The CDR3 runs to 15 residues. CDR1 LNHNV and CDR2 YYDKDF come from the germline V gene (reference sequence). V lost 0 bases to trimming and J lost 10 bases, with 16 bases between them. CDR3 DNA sequence: TGTGCCACCAGCAGAGATCCAGGCTCAAGCGGGGAGCAGTTCTTC. Its translation is CATSRDPGSSGEQFF.

This clone has more than one count but fewer than ten. In DNA, the CDR3 is TGTGCCAGCAGTAGAGCGGGAGGGCCTTACAATGAGCAGTTCTTC. Encoded protein: CASSRAGGPYNEQFF. This chain uses TRBV2 with TRBJ2-1; TRBD2 aligns across 10 bases. Trimming removed 5 bases from V and 4 bases from J; junction bases left unmatched: 5. CDR1 is SNHLY and CDR2 is FYNNEI in the germline V gene. The CDR3 totals 15 residues.

This clone was picked up a small number of times. V gene TRBV4-2 combines with J gene TRBJ2-7; TRBD2 matches at 9 bases. CDR1 and CDR2 (germline): LGHNA, YNFKEQ. The trim removed 3 bases at V and 3 bases at J, leaving 6 bases unmatched. CDR3 length equals 15 residues. The CDR3 DNA follows: TGTGCCAGCAGCCAGGGGAGCGGGAGGCACTACGAGCAGTACTTC. Translating gives CASSQGSGRHYEQYF.

This chain joins TRBV28 and TRBJ2-1; 10 bases are a match to TRBD2. The CDR3 loop spans 16 amino acids. V shed 3 bases and J 4 bases; nucleotides not matched to a gene: 6. Germline lookup yields CDR1 MDHEN and CDR2 SYDVKM. In nucleotides, the CDR3 is TGTGCCAGCAGTTTGTGGACTAGCGGAAGTTACAATGAGCAGTTCTTC. Encoded protein: CASSLWTSGSYNEQFF.

A few counts support this clone. J is TRBJ2-1 and V is TRBV7-3; 10 bases fit TRBD1. CDR1 SGHTA and CDR2 FQGTGA come from the germline V gene. Trimming took 5 bases from V and 3 from J; bases not matched to a gene: 4. This CDR3 region has 15 residues. CDR3 sequence (DNA): TGTGCCAGCAGCCTGGACAGGGGGAACTACAATGAGCAGTTCTTC. It translates to CASSLDRGNYNEQFF.